One sample yielded the 19 T cell receptor beta chains listed below, sequenced in a study of neurological immune-mediated disorders. Stated time point: longitudinal time-point 1 (baseline). TCRdb passed the 5' RACE reads through MiXCR, listing each CDR3 protein once. The data show about 49,000 distinct CDR3 sequences, about 9% seen once. Sequenced input: PBMCs. The receptors here all came from a middle-aged woman in good health.

This clonotype was counted at least ten times. V gene TRBV5-1 combines with J gene TRBJ2-5; D is perhaps TRBD2 (6 bases). Germline assignment: CDR1 SGHRS and CDR2 YFSETQ. V was trimmed by 4 bases and J by 1 base, leaving 17 bases between them. The CDR3 covers 16 residues. The DNA of the CDR3 is TGCGCCAGCAGCCGAGCTGGGAGGACGCCCCAAGAGACCCAGTACTTC. This gives the protein CASSRAGRTPQETQYF.

This clonotype has ten or more counts. V and J are TRBV4-3 and TRBJ2-3, with D possibly TRBD1 on 5 matching bases. CDR1 is LGHNA and CDR2 is YSLEER in the germline V gene. The CDR3 is made up of 15 amino acids. Trimming took 1 base from V and 2 from J, leaving 10 bases between them. The CDR3 protein is CASSQGGSYTDTQYF. The CDR3 DNA reads as TGCGCCAGCAGCCAAGGGGGCAGTTACACAGATACGCAGTATTTT.

This clonotype was recorded at least ten times. The chain employs TRBV20-1 and TRBJ1-3; no definite D call. The germline CDR1 and CDR2 sequences are DFQATT and SNEGSKA (reference sequence). This CDR3 has 11 residues. This chain's CDR3 is CSGRMGNTIYF. CDR3 bases: TGCAGCGGGAGAATGGGAAACACCATATATTTT.

This clonotype has a count of ten or more. The CDR3 coding sequence is TGTGCCAGCAAGTTTGTTGATTCACCCCTCCACTTT. This sequence encodes CASKFVDSPLHF. The J gene is TRBJ1-6, the V gene TRBV2; D is undetermined. Trimming shortened V by 7 bases and J by 8 bases, and 9 bases separated the two germline ends. CDR3 length: 12 amino acids. Germline values: CDR1 SNHLY, CDR2 FYNNEI.

The genes are TRBV29-1 and TRBJ1-5, with unresolved D. Germline V gives CDR1 SQVTM, CDR2 ANQGSEA. The CDR3 length is 13 residues. V lost 4 bases to trimming and J lost 13 bases, with 20 bases between them. In nucleotides, the CDR3 is TGCAGCGTTGGGATGTCTGGCAATCATCCACAGCATTTT. Translating it yields CSVGMSGNHPQHF.

Turning to this clonotype: One end of the junction does not line up with germline, which may come from a read error. The chain carries TRBV4-1 and TRBJ2-2; TRBD2 is a possible D gene (7 bases). Germline V gene lookup returns CDR1 MGHRA and CDR2 YSYEKL. CDR3 length equals 20 residues. As DNA, the CDR3 is TGCGTCAGCGGCCTACCCCCAGGGGCGAGCGGGGCACTGAACACCGGGGAGCTGTTTTTT. This gives the protein CVSGLPPGASGALNTGELFF.

This clonotype was seen ten or more times. The genes are TRBV20-1 and TRBJ2-7; D uncertain. Trimming pared 6 bases from V and 5 bases from J, leaving 14 bases between. Germline-derived CDR1 and CDR2 are DFQATT and SNEGSKA (reference sequence). The length of the CDR3 is 12 residues. The CDR3 bases are TGCAGTGCCACCGTGGGGAATGACGAGCAGTACTTC. Amino acids: CSATVGNDEQYF.

The sample holds many counts of this clonotype. The V and J genes are TRBV20-1 and TRBJ2-5, with TRBD2 matching 7 bases. The germline gives CDR1 DFQATT, CDR2 SNEGSKA (reference sequence). J gave up 5 bases and V 3 bases, and 6 bases lay outside the gene matches. The CDR3 is made up of 13 amino acids. The chain's CDR3 is CSARGGGLETQYF. For the CDR3, the DNA is TGCAGTGCTAGGGGGGGGGGATTGGAGACCCAGTACTTC.

In its sample, this clonotype was seen many times. V usage is TRBV5-1 and J usage is TRBJ1-4; a weak D match, TRBD1 (5 bases). CDR1 and CDR2 from the germline V gene are SGHRS and YFSETQ. Trimming pared 0 bases from V and 4 bases from J, leaving 10 bases between. The CDR3 has 15 residues. In nucleotides, the CDR3 is TGCGCCAGCAGCTTGGGACATCAGGGTAATGAAAAACTGTTTTTT. It specifies CASSLGHQGNEKLFF.

The genes are TRBV5-5 and TRBJ1-3; D gene unclear. CDR3 length: 15 residues. The V gene's germline CDR1 is SGHKS and CDR2 YYEKEE (reference sequence). Trimming removed 3 bases at V and 2 bases at J, with 12 bases between. The CDR3: CASSSGVSTGNTIYF. DNA of the CDR3: TGTGCCAGCAGCTCGGGTGTGTCTACTGGAAACACCATATATTTT. The variable domain in full, completed from reference TRBV5-5 and TRBJ1-3, reads DAGVTQSPTHLIKTRGQQVTLRCSPISGHKSVSWYQQVLGQGPQFIFQYYEKEERGRGNFPDRFSARQFPNYSSELNVNALLLGDSALYLCASSSGVSTGNTIYFGEGSWLTVV.

In this sample, this clonotype turned up many times. The V call is TRBV25-1, the J call TRBJ1-5; D remains unclear. V lost 7 bases to trimming and J lost 3 bases, with 10 bases between them. Germline V lookup: CDR1 MGHDK, CDR2 SYGVNS. The CDR3 is made up of 13 amino acids. Written as DNA, the CDR3 is TGTGCCAGCACGTACGGAAACAATCAGCCCCAGCATTTT. The encoded protein is CASTYGNNQPQHF.

The chain employs TRBV30 and TRBJ1-4, with no clear D. CDR1 GTSNPN and CDR2 SVGIG come from the germline V gene (reference sequence). CDR3 length: 11 amino acids. Trimming stripped 2 bases from V and 5 bases from J, with 3 bases between. The CDR3 spells CAWSRNEKLFF. The CDR3 DNA sequence: TGTGCCTGGAGTCGAAATGAAAAACTGTTTTTT. Together with reference TRBV30 and TRBJ1-4, the CDR3 gives the full variable domain: SQTIHQWPATLVQPVGSPLSLECTVEGTSNPNLYWYRQAAGRGLQLLFYSVGIGQISSEVPQNLSASRPQDRQFILSSKKLLLSDSGFYLCAWSRNEKLFFGSGTQLSVL.

This clonotype has at least ten counts. The chain is built from TRBV4-3 and TRBJ1-2; possibly TRBD1 for D (5 bases). Germline-derived CDR1 and CDR2 are LGHNA and YSLEER. The CDR3 runs to 16 residues. V gave up 4 bases and J gave up 0 bases, with 15 bases separating them. The CDR3 reads CASSPGTHWTNYGYTF. CDR3 nucleotides: TGCGCCAGCAGCCCGGGGACTCATTGGACTAACTATGGCTACACCTTC.

This clonotype has at least ten counts. The chain uses TRBV20-1 and TRBJ1-2; the D is unclear. The length of the CDR3 is 11 residues. The V end lost 6 bases, the J end lost 8 bases, and 13 bases lay between the germline ends. In germline, CDR1 is DFQATT, CDR2 SNEGSKA (reference sequence). The CDR3 sequence is CSAPAVGGYTF. CDR3 DNA: TGCAGTGCGCCCGCCGTGGGGGGCTACACCTTC.

The CDR3 DNA sequence: TGCGTTGTTAGGGAAAGGGCCGTAGGAGGCTACACCTTC. Amino acids: CVVRERAVGGYTF. The J gene is TRBJ1-2, the V gene TRBV29-1; no clear D. This CDR3 region has 13 residues. The germline V gene encodes CDR1 SQVTM and CDR2 ANQGSEA.

This clonotype was seen many times. The rearrangement links TRBV3-1 to TRBJ2-5; D gene ambiguous. Germline values: CDR1 LGHDT, CDR2 YNNKEL (reference sequence). The CDR3 extends over 12 amino acids. Trimming left V 4 bases short and J 12 bases short, with 15 bases between. This CDR3 is CASSPEVGKKYF. The CDR3 nucleotides are TGTGCCAGCAGCCCCGAGGTGGGGAAGAAGTACTTC.

This clonotype was seen ten or more times. The V gene is TRBV20-1, the J gene TRBJ1-2; D gene unclear. CDR3 length: 12 residues. The V end lost 6 bases, the J end lost 4 bases, and 12 bases lay between the germline ends. Per germline, CDR1 DFQATT and CDR2 SNEGSKA (reference sequence). The CDR3: CSATIGFYGYTF. The CDR3, as DNA: TGCAGTGCCACTATTGGGTTCTATGGCTACACCTTC.

At least ten counts were recorded for this clonotype. The rearrangement links TRBV15 to TRBJ1-1; weak D call: TRBD1 (6 bases). The V end lost 0 bases, the J end lost 4 bases, and 12 bases lay between the germline ends. CDR3 size: 15 residues. Germline values: CDR1 LNHNV, CDR2 YYDKDF (reference sequence). CDR3 nucleotide sequence: TGTGCCACCAGCAGAGATCGAAAGGGGGGCACTGAAGCTTTCTTT. Amino acids: CATSRDRKGGTEAFF. Complete variable domain (other parts from reference TRBV15 and TRBJ1-1): DAMVIQNPRYQVTQFGKPVTLSCSQTLNHNVMYWYQQKSSQAPKLLFHYYDKDFNNEADTPDNFQSRRPNTSFCFLDIRSPGLGDTAMYLCATSRDRKGGTEAFFGQGTRLTVV.

J is TRBJ2-3 and V is TRBV5-1, with D hard to call. Trimming left V 5 bases short and J 6 bases short, with 10 bases between. CDR3 length: 12 amino acids. Germline V gives CDR1 SGHRS, CDR2 YFSETQ. The CDR3 is CASRNDWDTQYF. Here the CDR3 DNA reads TGCGCCAGCAGGAACGATTGGGATACGCAGTATTTT. The complete variable domain, with remaining parts taken from reference TRBV5-1 and TRBJ2-3, reads KAGVTQTPRYLIKTRGQQVTLSCSPISGHRSVSWYQQTPGQGLQFLFEYFSETQRNKGNFPGRFSGRQFSNSRSEMNVSTLELGDSALYLCASRNDWDTQYFGPGTRLTVL.